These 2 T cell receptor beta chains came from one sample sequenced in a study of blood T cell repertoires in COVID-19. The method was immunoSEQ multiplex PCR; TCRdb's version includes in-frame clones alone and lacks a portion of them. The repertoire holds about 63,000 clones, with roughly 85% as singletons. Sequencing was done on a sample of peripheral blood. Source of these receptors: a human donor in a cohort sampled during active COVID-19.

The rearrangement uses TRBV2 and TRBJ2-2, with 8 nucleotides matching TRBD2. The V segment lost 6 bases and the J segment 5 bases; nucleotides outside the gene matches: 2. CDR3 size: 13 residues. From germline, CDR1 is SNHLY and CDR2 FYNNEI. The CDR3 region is CASRERGTGELFF. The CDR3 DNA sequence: TGTGCCAGCAGAGAGCGGGGGACCGGGGAGCTGTTTTTT.

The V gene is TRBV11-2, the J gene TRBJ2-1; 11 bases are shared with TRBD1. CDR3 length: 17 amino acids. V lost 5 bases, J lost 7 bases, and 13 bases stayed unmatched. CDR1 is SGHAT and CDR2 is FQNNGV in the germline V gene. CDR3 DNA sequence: TGTGCCAGCAGCGGCCCGAAGGGGACAGGGGGATTTAATGAGCAGTTCTTC. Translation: CASSGPKGTGGFNEQFF.